What follows are 19 T cell receptor beta chains derived from one specimen sequenced in a study of beta chain features in type 1 diabetes. General study results and limits: People with Type 1 diabetes carried modestly yet significantly shorter TCRB CDR3s in all four CD4+ subsets.

These receptors' antigens are unknown. Expressed TCRB transcripts were sequenced, since all the RNA that had been isolated was reverse transcribed. Some clones are missing from TCRdb's copy, which holds only in-frame ones; the method was immunoSEQ multiplex PCR. The repertoire holds hundreds of thousands of clones, with 11% to 15% as singletons. Sequenced: naive CD4+ T cells from blood. The origin of the receptors is a man aged 18-30 years with type 1 diabetes.

This clone was counted only a few times. V and J are TRBV29-1 and TRBJ2-5; D ambiguous. Germline lookup yields CDR1 SQVTM and CDR2 ANQGSEA. Trimming took off 5 bases at V and 2 bases at J, with 15 bases between the two ends. This CDR3 is built from 14 residues. In DNA, the CDR3 is TGCAGCGTTCGAAGTCAGGCCTTTCAAGAGACCCAGTACTTC. Translation gives CSVRSQAFQETQYF.

This clone was observed a handful of times. The rearrangement links TRBV4-2 to TRBJ1-1, with D unresolved. The CDR3 runs 15 residues. Trimming pared 0 bases from V and 4 bases from J, leaving 12 bases between. Germline CDR1 reads LGHNA; CDR2 reads YNFKEQ. Here the CDR3 reads CASSQDRDWGTEAFF. CDR3 nucleotides: TGTGCCAGCAGCCAAGATAGGGATTGGGGCACTGAAGCTTTCTTT.

This clone was counted between two and nine times. The chain uses TRBV28 and TRBJ2-3; possibly TRBD1 or TRBD2 for D (5 bases each). V lost 10 bases and J lost 0, with 20 bases in between. The CDR3 is 16 residues long. Germline V gene data show CDR1 as MDHEN and CDR2 as SYDVKM. In DNA form, the CDR3 reads TGTGCCACCGAATCCCTCGGGGCAGGTAGCACAGATACGCAGTATTTT. Protein: CATESLGAGSTDTQYF.

The gene calls are TRBV14 and TRBJ2-7; TRBD2 agrees at 8 bases. CDR3 length equals 16 residues. Losses at the gene ends were 4 bases for V and 3 bases for J; bases not matched to a gene: 11. CDR1 and CDR2 from the germline V gene are SGHDN and FVKESK. The CDR3 DNA reads as TGTGCCAGCAGCCCGGGAACGGGAGGGGCGGTCTACGAGCAGTACTTC. It codes for CASSPGTGGAVYEQYF.

The CDR3 coding sequence is TGTGCCAGCAGAGCGGACAGGGGTGATTATGGCTACACCTTC. Its protein is CASRADRGDYGYTF. The rearrangement uses TRBV27 and TRBJ1-2, with 9 bases fitting TRBD1. Unmatched junction bases numbered 7, after V lost 6 bases and J lost 5 bases. The CDR3 contains 14 residues. In germline, CDR1 is MNHEY, CDR2 SMNVEV (reference sequence).

V usage is TRBV30 and J usage is TRBJ1-1; TRBD1 is a possible D gene (5 bases). The ends were cut back, 5 bases at V and 3 bases at J, with 13 bases in the middle. The length of the CDR3 is 13 residues. Germline V gene lookup returns CDR1 GTSNPN and CDR2 SVGIG (reference sequence). DNA of the CDR3: TGTGCCTGGGCACTCAGGGCCTACACTGAAGCTTTCTTT. Protein product: CAWALRAYTEAFF.

The rearrangement links TRBV11-2 to TRBJ2-5; D ambiguous. Germline V gene data show CDR1 as SGHAT and CDR2 as FQNNGV. There are 11 residues in the CDR3. V was cut by 7 bases and J by 5 bases, with 8 bases left in between. CDR3: CASTYGETQYF. CDR3 coding DNA: TGTGCCAGCACCTATGGCGAGACCCAGTACTTC.

The chain uses TRBV28 and TRBJ1-5; maybe TRBD1 (5 bases). Germline CDR1 MDHEN, CDR2 SYDVKM. This CDR3 has 15 residues. V lost 3 bases and J 2 bases, leaving 11 bases between the germline ends. DNA of the CDR3: TGTGCCAGCAGTTTGAGTAGGGGCGGCAATCAGCCCCAGCATTTT. Encoded protein: CASSLSRGGNQPQHF. The full variable domain, completed using reference TRBV28 and TRBJ1-5, is DVKVTQSSRYLVKRTGEKVFLECVQDMDHENMFWYRQDPGLGLRLIYFSYDVKMKEKGDIPEGYSVSREKKERFSLILESASTNQTSMYLCASSLSRGGNQPQHFGDGTRLSIL.

The V gene is TRBV5-1, the J gene TRBJ2-7; 13 bases line up with TRBD2. The J segment lost 6 bases and the V segment lost 3 bases, leaving 6 bases of the junction unmatched. Germline V gene lookup returns CDR1 SGHRS and CDR2 YFSETQ. CDR3 size: 15 residues. DNA of the CDR3: TGCGCCAGCAGCTACGGACTAGCGGGAGATCCCGAGCAGTACTTC. Translation: CASSYGLAGDPEQYF. The full variable domain, rest sourced from reference TRBV5-1 and TRBJ2-7, is KAGVTQTPRYLIKTRGQQVTLSCSPISGHRSVSWYQQTPGQGLQFLFEYFSETQRNKGNFPGRFSGRQFSNSRSEMNVSTLELGDSALYLCASSYGLAGDPEQYFGPGTRLTVT.

J is TRBJ1-5 and V is TRBV7-8; no clear D gene. The V gene lost 4 bases and the J gene lost 1 base, with 8 bases spanning the gap. Germline CDR1 and CDR2: SGHVS and FQNEAQ. The CDR3 sequence is 14 residues long. This chain's CDR3 is CASSSGFSNQPQHF. CDR3 DNA: TGTGCCAGCAGCTCGGGTTTCAGCAATCAGCCCCAGCATTTT.

This clone appeared a few times. The V and J genes are TRBV7-2 and TRBJ2-7; no firm D call. CDR3 size: 14 residues. Germline values: CDR1 SGHTA, CDR2 FQGNSA. V shed 5 bases and J shed 2 bases, with 13 bases lying between them. This CDR3 reads CASSEIGAAYEQYF. CDR3 DNA sequence: TGTGCCAGCAGCGAAATCGGAGCTGCCTACGAGCAGTACTTC. The full variable domain, completed using reference TRBV7-2 and TRBJ2-7, is GAGVSQSPSNKVTEKGKDVELRCDPISGHTALYWYRQSLGQGLEFLIYFQGNSAPDKSGLPSDRFSAERTGGSVSTLTIQRTQQEDSAVYLCASSEIGAAYEQYFGPGTRLTVT.

The chain employs TRBV7-9 and TRBJ1-2, with D uncertain. V was trimmed by 1 base and J by 4 bases, leaving 13 bases between them. There are 15 residues in the CDR3. CDR1 SEHNR and CDR2 FQNEAQ come from the germline V gene (reference sequence). The CDR3 DNA follows: TGTGCCAGCAGCTTAGTACCCGTCGGAGGCTATGGCTACACCTTC. Encoded protein: CASSLVPVGGYGYTF.

CDR3 sequence (DNA): TGTGCCAGCAGCCGACAGGGGGAAGGGGAAAAACTGTTTTTT. This sequence encodes CASSRQGEGEKLFF. J is TRBJ1-4 and V is TRBV7-2; 9 nucleotides agree with TRBD1. The CDR3 runs 14 residues. Trimming at V came to 5 bases and at J to 8 bases, leaving 6 bases not matched to a gene. Germline V gene sequence: CDR1 SGHTA, CDR2 FQGNSA.

A few counts support this clone. This chain connects TRBV5-4 to TRBJ2-3; the match to TRBD2 covers 8 bases. V shed 4 bases and J 0 bases; nucleotides not matched to a gene: 7. Per germline, CDR1 SGHNT and CDR2 YYREEE (reference sequence). The CDR3 sequence is 16 residues long. CDR3 sequence reads: CASSPLRGVSTDTQYF. In DNA form, the CDR3 reads TGTGCCAGCAGCCCCTTGCGGGGGGTCAGCACAGATACGCAGTATTTT.

The chain has TRBV7-2 and TRBJ1-1; no clear D gene. The CDR3 loop spans 13 amino acids. Germline-derived CDR1 and CDR2 are SGHTA and FQGNSA. V lost 5 bases to trimming and J lost 2 bases, with 9 bases between them. The CDR3, as DNA: TGTGCCAGCAGCCGGACGGTCAACACTGAAGCTTTCTTT. Translated, it gives CASSRTVNTEAFF. Together with reference TRBV7-2 and TRBJ1-1, the CDR3 gives the full variable domain: GAGVSQSPSNKVTEKGKDVELRCDPISGHTALYWYRQSLGQGLEFLIYFQGNSAPDKSGLPSDRFSAERTGGSVSTLTIQRTQQEDSAVYLCASSRTVNTEAFFGQGTRLTVV.

The chain links TRBV19 to TRBJ2-2, with a weak D call TRBD2 (6 bases). Germline V CDR1 and CDR2: LNHDA, SQIVND (reference sequence). The CDR3 spans 15 residues. The ends were cut back, 6 bases at V and 2 bases at J, with 13 bases in the middle. The CDR3: CASSSGLSNTGELFF. The DNA of the CDR3 is TGTGCCAGTAGCTCGGGACTCTCTAACACCGGGGAGCTGTTTTTT.

In DNA form, the CDR3 reads TGTGCCAGCAGCAAGACACGGGGGCCGCAAGAGACCCAGTACTTC. Translating gives CASSKTRGPQETQYF. The rearrangement uses TRBV25-1 and TRBJ2-5; the D call may be TRBD1 or TRBD2 (6 bases each). The V gene lost 6 bases and the J gene lost 2 bases, with 16 bases spanning the gap. CDR3 size: 15 residues. Germline assignment: CDR1 MGHDK and CDR2 SYGVNS.

The V call is TRBV6-5, the J call TRBJ2-5; weak D call: TRBD1 (5 bases). The V gene lost 2 bases and the J gene lost 4 bases, with 14 bases spanning the gap. The germline V gene encodes CDR1 MNHEY and CDR2 SVGAGI. This CDR3 is built from 15 residues. The CDR3 region is CASSYRAAQGETQYF. As DNA, the CDR3 is TGTGCCAGCAGTTACCGGGCAGCCCAGGGAGAGACCCAGTACTTC.

The gene calls are TRBV20-1 and TRBJ2-7, with D perhaps matching TRBD1 (6 bases). The V end was cut by 2 bases, the J end by 6 bases, with 8 bases between. Germline loops: CDR1 DFQATT, CDR2 SNEGSKA (reference sequence). The CDR3 sequence is 11 residues long. The CDR3 DNA follows: TGCAGTGCTAGATGGGGGCGCGAGCAGTACTTC. Amino acid sequence: CSARWGREQYF.